This T cell receptor (beta chain) comes out of a study of blood T cell repertoires in COVID-19. Study overall: Italy, Spain and the United States were the sources of the convalescent and acute COVID-19 samples.

Authors' data handling: From reference gene primer amplification, estimates of nucleated cell counts were derived. Data came from immunoSEQ multiplex PCR; TCRdb stores just in-frame clones and leaves some out. That table gives V, J and clone size, and the DNA gave D and trimming. This sample has 88,000 or so clones, with about four fifths found just once. There are 14 residues in the CDR3. Germline-derived CDR1 and CDR2 are SGHNT and YENEEA. Trimming stripped 0 bases from V and 3 bases from J, with 9 bases between. Sequencing used peripheral blood. The chain combines TRBV11-3 with TRBJ2-7; no clear D. This TCR was recovered from a human donor in a cohort sampled during active COVID-19. The CDR3, as DNA: TGTGCCAGCAGCTTAGACGACATAGGCTACGAGCAGTACTTC. Amino acid sequence: CASSLDDIGYEQYF.